A selection of T cell receptor beta chains follows, all from one sample in a study of blood T cell repertoires in COVID-19. TCRdb keeps only in-frame clones here, not all; method: immunoSEQ multiplex PCR. The table includes roughly 430,000 clones, over 75% detected once. Sequencing input: PBMCs or T cells enriched from blood (not recorded which). The origin of the receptors is a woman aged 18-29 years who had been exposed to COVID-19. Each CDR3 is given with its conserved first and last residue. The order of the fields is CDR3 DNA, CDR3 protein, V gene, D gene, clone size, J gene. The D gene is left open where the match is weak. Clone size is not always given. Where it is, it says once, few, many or a class for expanded clones.

cdr3_nt: TGCGCCAGCAGACCGGGACAGCCGAACACTGAAGCTTTCTTT
cdr3_aa: CASRPGQPNTEAFF
v_call: TRBV5-1
d_call: TRBD1
clone_size: once
j_call: TRBJ1-1

cdr3_nt: TGTGCCAGCTCACCACCGGGAGATATGGAAGCTTTCTTT
cdr3_aa: CASSPPGDMEAFF
v_call: TRBV18
d_call: NA
clone_size: NA
j_call: TRBJ1-1

cdr3_nt: TGCGCCAGCAGCCAAGATTGGGGGGACAGGGGAACGCGTGGCTACACCTTC
cdr3_aa: CASSQDWGDRGTRGYTF
v_call: TRBV4-3
d_call: TRBD1
clone_size: NA
j_call: TRBJ1-2

cdr3_nt: TGCGCCAGCAGCCTGACGGTTTCGGGATCCTATAATTCACCCCTCCACTTT
cdr3_aa: CASSLTVSGSYNSPLHF
v_call: TRBV5-1
d_call: NA
clone_size: NA
j_call: TRBJ1-6

cdr3_nt: TGTGCCAGCAGCTTGGTGGAGAATCAGCCCCAGCATTTT
cdr3_aa: CASSLVENQPQHF
v_call: TRBV5-8
d_call: NA
clone_size: NA
j_call: TRBJ1-5

cdr3_nt: TGTGCCAGCAGGGAGACCCGACAGGGAATGAACACTGAAGCTTTCTTT
cdr3_aa: CASRETRQGMNTEAFF
v_call: TRBV28
d_call: TRBD1
clone_size: NA
j_call: TRBJ1-1

cdr3_nt: TGCGCCAGCAGCGGAACTAGCGGGGGGGCCCGGGAGACCCAGTACTTC
cdr3_aa: CASSGTSGGARETQYF
v_call: TRBV5-1
d_call: TRBD2
clone_size: NA
j_call: TRBJ2-5

cdr3_nt: TGTGCCAGCAGCTCGAGACAGGGGGCAAGCAATGAGCAGTTCTTC
cdr3_aa: CASSSRQGASNEQFF
v_call: TRBV7-6
d_call: TRBD1
clone_size: NA
j_call: TRBJ2-1

cdr3_nt: TGTGCCACCAGCTTAAACACAGGGGGCGCAGAGACCCAGTACTTC
cdr3_aa: CATSLNTGGAETQYF
v_call: TRBV15
d_call: TRBD1
clone_size: NA
j_call: TRBJ2-5

cdr3_nt: TGTGCCAGCAGCACCGGGCGGACAGGAGGGTACTACGAGCAGTACTTC
cdr3_aa: CASSTGRTGGYYEQYF
v_call: TRBV27
d_call: NA
clone_size: NA
j_call: TRBJ2-7

cdr3_nt: TGTGCCAGCAGTTTAGGTCCGGGGGGCTCTGAAGCTTTCTTT
cdr3_aa: CASSLGPGGSEAFF
v_call: TRBV28
d_call: NA
clone_size: once
j_call: TRBJ1-1

cdr3_nt: TGCGCCAGCAGCGGGACTCGGTTTAGCACAGATACGCAGTATTTT
cdr3_aa: CASSGTRFSTDTQYF
v_call: TRBV10-1
d_call: NA
clone_size: once
j_call: TRBJ2-3

cdr3_nt: TGTGCCAGCATGAGTAGCAGTTCCCCCTACGAGCAGTACTTC
cdr3_aa: CASMSSSSPYEQYF
v_call: TRBV3-1/TRBV3-2
d_call: NA
clone_size: NA
j_call: TRBJ2-7

cdr3_nt: TGTGCCAGCAGCCAAGATCGCGGGACAGGCTTCGAGCAGTTCTTC
cdr3_aa: CASSQDRGTGFEQFF
v_call: TRBV4-2
d_call: TRBD1
clone_size: NA
j_call: TRBJ2-1

cdr3_nt: TGTGCCAGCAGCTTAACCACCGGGACTATCAACTACGAGCAGTACTTC
cdr3_aa: CASSLTTGTINYEQYF
v_call: TRBV7-2
d_call: TRBD2
clone_size: once
j_call: TRBJ2-7